This T cell receptor beta chain emerged from a study of blood T cell repertoires in COVID-19. Study overall: Samples representing acute and convalescent COVID-19 were sourced from the United States, Italy and Spain. T cells, B-cell-depleted T cells, or PBMCs provided the cDNA or gDNA that served as material.

Trimming removed 7 bases from V and 1 base from J; junction bases left unmatched: 5. The CDR3 is 14 amino acids. From germline, CDR1 is KGHDR and CDR2 SFDVKD. Original methodology: Amplification from reference gene primers served as the basis for estimated nucleated cell counts. Measured with immunoSEQ multiplex PCR; TCRdb has only the in-frame clones, and not every one. V and J calls and clone size follow that table, whereas D and trimming were derived from the DNA. The sample has more than 95,000 clones; about 87% are singletons. The specimen was peripheral blood. This TCR was recovered from a human donor in a cohort sampled during active or convalescent COVID-19. V is TRBV24-1 and J is TRBJ1-1, with 7 bases matching TRBD1. CDR3 sequence reads: CATRSDRENTEAFF. DNA of the CDR3: TGTGCCACCAGATCCGACAGGGAGAACACTGAAGCTTTCTTT.